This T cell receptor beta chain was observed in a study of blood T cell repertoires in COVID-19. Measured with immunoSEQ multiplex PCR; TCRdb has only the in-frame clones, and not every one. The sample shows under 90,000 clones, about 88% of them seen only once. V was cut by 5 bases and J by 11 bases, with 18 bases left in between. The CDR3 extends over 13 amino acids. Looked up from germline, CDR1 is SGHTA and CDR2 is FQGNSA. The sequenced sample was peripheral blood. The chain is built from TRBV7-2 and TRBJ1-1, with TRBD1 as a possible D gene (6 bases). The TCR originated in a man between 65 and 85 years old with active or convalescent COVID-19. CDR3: CASSPRQQGSAFF. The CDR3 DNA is TGTGCCAGCAGCCCCAGACAGCAGGGGTCCGCTTTCTTT.